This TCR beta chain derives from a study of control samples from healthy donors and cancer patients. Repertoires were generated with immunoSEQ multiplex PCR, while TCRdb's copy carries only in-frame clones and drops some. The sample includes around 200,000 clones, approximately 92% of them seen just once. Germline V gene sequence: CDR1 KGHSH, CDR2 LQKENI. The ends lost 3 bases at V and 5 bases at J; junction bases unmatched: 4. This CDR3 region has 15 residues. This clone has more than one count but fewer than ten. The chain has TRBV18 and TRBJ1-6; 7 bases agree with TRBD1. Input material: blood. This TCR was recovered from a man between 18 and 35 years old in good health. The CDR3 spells CASSPRTGNNSPLHF. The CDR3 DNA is TGTGCCAGCTCACCTCGGACAGGCAATAATTCACCCCTCCACTTT.